The rows below give T cell receptor beta chains drawn from one sample of a study of T cell responses to AZD1222 COVID-19 vaccine. Clones were read by immunoSEQ multiplex PCR, and TCRdb kept only the in-frame ones, dropping some. The data show tens of thousands of clones, around 80% seen once. Material: peripheral blood, obtained on day 0 of AZD1222 vaccination. These receptors all come from an adult in good health. CDR3s include the opening cysteine and the closing phenylalanine or tryptophan. The D gene is left open where the match is weak. Not every row has a clone size; where given, it reads once, few, many or a size class.

clone size: NA; J gene: TRBJ1-2; D gene: TRBD1; V gene: TRBV14; CDR3 protein: CASSQGRGRGYGYTF; CDR3 DNA: TGTGCCAGCAGCCAAGGCAGGGGGCGCGGCTATGGCTACACCTTC
clone size: NA; J gene: TRBJ2-1; D gene: NA; V gene: TRBV24-1; CDR3 protein: CATSQSGLATYNEQFF; CDR3 DNA: TGTGCCACCAGTCAGTCAGGACTCGCCACCTACAATGAGCAGTTCTTC
clone size: NA; J gene: TRBJ2-3; D gene: NA; V gene: TRBV3-1/TRBV3-2; CDR3 protein: CASSQAGPRTDTQYF; CDR3 DNA: TGTGCCAGCAGCCAAGCGGGGCCCCGCACAGATACGCAGTATTTT
clone size: NA; J gene: TRBJ1-1; D gene: NA; V gene: TRBV3-1/TRBV3-2; CDR3 protein: CASSLLGRGTEAFF; CDR3 DNA: TGTGCCAGCAGCCTTCTCGGACGAGGAACTGAAGCTTTCTTT
clone size: NA; J gene: TRBJ1-5; D gene: NA; V gene: TRBV2; CDR3 protein: CASAIGARGQPQHF; CDR3 DNA: TGTGCCAGCGCCATAGGGGCCAGGGGCCAGCCCCAGCATTTT
clone size: NA; J gene: TRBJ1-1; D gene: NA; V gene: TRBV19; CDR3 protein: CASSIRLEGTEAFF; CDR3 DNA: TGTGCCAGTAGTATAAGACTTGAGGGAACTGAAGCTTTCTTT
clone size: NA; J gene: TRBJ1-1; D gene: NA; V gene: TRBV2; CDR3 protein: CASSPSTGRGTEAFF; CDR3 DNA: TGTGCCAGCAGTCCGTCGACCGGGAGAGGGACTGAAGCTTTCTTT
clone size: few; J gene: TRBJ2-1; D gene: NA; V gene: TRBV2; CDR3 protein: CASRPGPYNEQFF; CDR3 DNA: TGTGCCAGCAGACCGGGACCTTACAATGAGCAGTTCTTC
clone size: NA; J gene: TRBJ1-1; D gene: TRBD1; V gene: TRBV11-2; CDR3 protein: CASRSIQGIAFF; CDR3 DNA: TGTGCCAGCAGATCAATACAGGGGATTGCTTTCTTT
clone size: NA; J gene: TRBJ1-5; D gene: TRBD1; V gene: TRBV14; CDR3 protein: CASSQDRDRGRAYSNQPQHF; CDR3 DNA: TGTGCCAGCAGCCAAGATCGGGACAGAGGGCGTGCTTATAGCAATCAGCCCCAGCATTTT
clone size: NA; J gene: TRBJ2-4; D gene: NA; V gene: TRBV20-1; CDR3 protein: CSASTGNKNIQYF; CDR3 DNA: TGCAGTGCTAGTACGGGAAACAAAAACATTCAGTACTTC
clone size: NA; J gene: TRBJ2-2; D gene: TRBD1; V gene: TRBV24-1; CDR3 protein: CATSETGQGVPGELFF; CDR3 DNA: TGTGCCACCAGTGAGACTGGACAGGGTGTACCCGGGGAGCTGTTTTTT
clone size: NA; J gene: TRBJ1-2; D gene: NA; V gene: TRBV6-6; CDR3 protein: CASSPQTGGGYTF; CDR3 DNA: TGTGCCAGCAGCCCACAGACAGGTGGTGGCTACACCTTC
clone size: once; J gene: TRBJ1-1; D gene: NA; V gene: TRBV10-3; CDR3 protein: CASLAGMGKNTEAFF; CDR3 DNA: TGTGCCTCCCTGGCGGGGATGGGGAAGAACACTGAAGCTTTCTTT
clone size: NA; J gene: TRBJ2-1; D gene: NA; V gene: TRBV19; CDR3 protein: CASSHQGANEQFF; CDR3 DNA: TGTGCCAGTAGCCATCAAGGGGCGAATGAGCAGTTCTTC
clone size: NA; J gene: TRBJ2-3; D gene: TRBD2; V gene: TRBV3-1/TRBV3-2; CDR3 protein: CASSQSRGDTDTQYF; CDR3 DNA: TGTGCCAGCAGCCAATCCCGGGGGGACACAGATACGCAGTATTTT
clone size: NA; J gene: TRBJ2-3; D gene: NA; V gene: TRBV29-1; CDR3 protein: CSASSARGESITQYF; CDR3 DNA: TGCAGCGCCTCTAGCGCCCGCGGGGAATCTATTACGCAGTATTTT
clone size: NA; J gene: TRBJ1-2; D gene: TRBD1; V gene: TRBV19; CDR3 protein: CASRSGTGESYGYTF; CDR3 DNA: TGTGCCAGCAGATCCGGGACAGGGGAGAGCTATGGCTACACCTTC
clone size: NA; J gene: TRBJ1-2; D gene: TRBD1; V gene: TRBV5-1; CDR3 protein: CASSPRDRNYGYTF; CDR3 DNA: TGCGCCAGCAGCCCCCGGGACAGAAACTATGGCTACACCTTC
clone size: NA; J gene: TRBJ1-6; D gene: NA; V gene: TRBV5-1; CDR3 protein: CASSLQTDNSPLHF; CDR3 DNA: TGCGCCAGCAGCTTGCAGACCGATAATTCACCCCTCCACTTT
clone size: medium-sized; J gene: TRBJ2-3; D gene: TRBD1; V gene: TRBV5-6; CDR3 protein: CASSITTQGADTQYF; CDR3 DNA: TGTGCCAGCAGCATAACTACACAGGGGGCAGATACGCAGTATTTT
clone size: NA; J gene: TRBJ2-7; D gene: NA; V gene: TRBV6-2/TRBV6-3; CDR3 protein: CASSEGGRQYF; CDR3 DNA: TGTGCCAGCAGTGAGGGGGGTCGGCAGTACTTC
clone size: NA; J gene: TRBJ2-7; D gene: NA; V gene: TRBV24-1; CDR3 protein: CATSDPPPQGTYEQYF; CDR3 DNA: TGTGCCACCAGTGACCCACCCCCGCAGGGAACCTACGAGCAGTACTTC
clone size: NA; J gene: TRBJ2-3; D gene: NA; V gene: TRBV7-9; CDR3 protein: CASSLKALKGADTQYF; CDR3 DNA: TGTGCCAGCAGCTTAAAGGCTCTCAAGGGAGCAGATACGCAGTATTTT
clone size: NA; J gene: TRBJ1-1; D gene: NA; V gene: TRBV19; CDR3 protein: CASSSLFSSAEAFF; CDR3 DNA: TGTGCCAGTAGTAGCCTCTTTAGTAGCGCTGAAGCTTTCTTT
clone size: NA; J gene: TRBJ2-5; D gene: TRBD1; V gene: TRBV6-5; CDR3 protein: CASRQTGVETQYF; CDR3 DNA: TGTGCCAGCAGACAAACAGGGGTCGAGACCCAGTACTTC
clone size: NA; J gene: TRBJ2-5; D gene: NA; V gene: TRBV3-1/TRBV3-2; CDR3 protein: CASSHPTDLRETQYF; CDR3 DNA: TGTGCCAGCAGCCACCCGACCGACCTACGAGAGACCCAGTACTTC
clone size: NA; J gene: TRBJ2-5; D gene: NA; V gene: TRBV29-1; CDR3 protein: CSVAYGETQYF; CDR3 DNA: TGCAGCGTTGCCTATGGGGAGACCCAGTACTTC
clone size: NA; J gene: TRBJ1-5; D gene: NA; V gene: TRBV7-8; CDR3 protein: CASSLAGRPQHF; CDR3 DNA: TGTGCCAGCAGCTTAGCGGGGAGGCCCCAGCATTTT
clone size: NA; J gene: TRBJ1-4; D gene: NA; V gene: TRBV5-1; CDR3 protein: CASSPQGREKLFF; CDR3 DNA: TGCGCCAGCAGCCCGCAGGGAAGGGAAAAACTGTTTTTT
clone size: NA; J gene: TRBJ2-7; D gene: TRBD1; V gene: TRBV19; CDR3 protein: CASSPGDRPEQYF; CDR3 DNA: TGTGCCAGTAGTCCCGGGGACAGACCCGAGCAGTACTTC
clone size: NA; J gene: TRBJ1-5; D gene: NA; V gene: TRBV7-2; CDR3 protein: CASSFSGSNQPQHF; CDR3 DNA: TGTGCCAGCAGCTTTTCGGGCAGCAATCAGCCCCAGCATTTT
clone size: NA; J gene: TRBJ1-2; D gene: TRBD1; V gene: TRBV5-1; CDR3 protein: CASSSQGGQGHYGYTF; CDR3 DNA: TGCGCCAGCAGCTCTCAGGGGGGACAGGGTCACTATGGCTACACCTTC
clone size: few; J gene: TRBJ2-3; D gene: NA; V gene: TRBV10-1; CDR3 protein: CASSEGATQYF; CDR3 DNA: TGCGCCAGCAGTGAAGGGGCTACGCAGTATTTT
clone size: medium-sized; J gene: TRBJ2-7; D gene: NA; V gene: TRBV7-9; CDR3 protein: CASSSSFYEQYF; CDR3 DNA: TGTGCCAGCAGCTCTTCTTTCTACGAGCAGTACTTC
clone size: NA; J gene: TRBJ2-7; D gene: NA; V gene: TRBV3-1/TRBV3-2; CDR3 protein: CASSQGPPGSPMSKQYF; CDR3 DNA: TGTGCCAGCAGCCAGGGCCCCCCCGGGTCCCCTATGTCGAAGCAGTACTTC
clone size: NA; J gene: TRBJ2-7; D gene: TRBD2; V gene: TRBV11-3; CDR3 protein: CASSLGGTSGSYEQYF; CDR3 DNA: TGTGCCAGCAGCTTAGGAGGGACTAGCGGCTCCTACGAGCAGTACTTC
clone size: NA; J gene: TRBJ2-2; D gene: TRBD2; V gene: TRBV5-4; CDR3 protein: CASSPPWGGGAPGELFF; CDR3 DNA: TGTGCCAGCAGCCCCCCTTGGGGCGGGGGGGCCCCCGGGGAGCTGTTTTTT
clone size: NA; J gene: TRBJ1-5; D gene: NA; V gene: TRBV4-1; CDR3 protein: CASSQDVQGNNQPQHF; CDR3 DNA: TGCGCCAGCAGCCAAGATGTACAGGGAAACAATCAGCCCCAGCATTTT
clone size: NA; J gene: TRBJ1-4; D gene: NA; V gene: TRBV10-2; CDR3 protein: CASSESTTNEKLFF; CDR3 DNA: TGCGCCAGCAGTGAATCTACGACTAATGAAAAACTGTTTTTT
clone size: NA; J gene: TRBJ1-3; D gene: TRBD1; V gene: TRBV19; CDR3 protein: CASSDGQGKSNTIYF; CDR3 DNA: TGTGCCAGTAGTGATGGACAGGGGAAAAGCAACACCATATATTTT
clone size: NA; J gene: TRBJ2-3; D gene: TRBD1; V gene: TRBV3-1/TRBV3-2; CDR3 protein: CASSQETGPSTDTQYF; CDR3 DNA: TGTGCCAGCAGCCAAGAGACAGGGCCCAGCACAGATACGCAGTATTTT
clone size: NA; J gene: TRBJ2-5; D gene: NA; V gene: TRBV3-1/TRBV3-2; CDR3 protein: CASSQTLGVQETQYF; CDR3 DNA: TGTGCCAGCAGCCAAACCCTGGGGGTTCAAGAGACCCAGTACTTC
clone size: NA; J gene: TRBJ1-4; D gene: TRBD1; V gene: TRBV7-2; CDR3 protein: CASSLTGAREKLFF; CDR3 DNA: TGTGCCAGCAGCCTGACAGGGGCTCGTGAAAAACTGTTTTTT
clone size: NA; J gene: TRBJ1-6; D gene: NA; V gene: TRBV28; CDR3 protein: CASSLVWRGGSPLHF; CDR3 DNA: TGTGCCAGCAGCCTCGTCTGGAGAGGGGGTTCACCCCTCCACTTT